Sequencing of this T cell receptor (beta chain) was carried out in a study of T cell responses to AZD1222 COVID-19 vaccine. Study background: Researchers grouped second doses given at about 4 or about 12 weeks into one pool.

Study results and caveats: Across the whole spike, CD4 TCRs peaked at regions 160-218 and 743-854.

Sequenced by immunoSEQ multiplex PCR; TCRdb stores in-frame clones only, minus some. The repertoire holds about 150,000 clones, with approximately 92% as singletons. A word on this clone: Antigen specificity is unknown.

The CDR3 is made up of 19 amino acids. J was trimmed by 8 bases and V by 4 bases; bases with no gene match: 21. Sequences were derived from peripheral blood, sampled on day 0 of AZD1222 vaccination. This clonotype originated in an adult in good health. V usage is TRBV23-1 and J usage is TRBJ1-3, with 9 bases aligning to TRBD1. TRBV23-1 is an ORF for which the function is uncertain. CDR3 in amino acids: CASSPTRDRDLRYGDTIYF. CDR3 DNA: TGCGCCAGCAGTCCAACCCGGGACAGGGATCTAAGATACGGGGACACCATATATTTT.